This TCR beta chain was found in a study of blood T cell repertoires in COVID-19. This clone showed up just once. J was trimmed by 4 bases and V by 4 bases; bases with no gene match: 7. This CDR3 comprises 14 residues. Germline assignment: CDR1 GTSNPN and CDR2 SVGIG (reference sequence). This table comes from immunoSEQ multiplex PCR, and its TCRdb copy is limited to in-frame clones, with some not included. The table includes some 270,000 clones, approximately 85% detected once. Participants were aged roughly 18 to 90 years, lived in under 30 US areas, and enrolled virtually. V usage is TRBV30 and J usage is TRBJ1-2; 9 bases are a match to TRBD1. The sequenced sample consisted of PBMCs or T cells enriched from blood (not recorded which). This receptor was taken from a woman aged 30 to 39 who had recovered from COVID-19. CDR3 in amino acids: CAWTNRDRVYGYTF. CDR3 DNA: TGTGCCTGGACGAACCGGGACAGGGTCTATGGCTACACCTTC.